The present T cell receptor (beta chain) was sequenced within a study of cytomegalovirus exposure and HLA in healthy donors (dated 2017 in TCRdb). Background on the whole study: An earlier analysis of several hundred of the donors reported about 260 Gb of sequence data and approximately 120 million unique TCR beta sequences obtained from some 200 million T cells. Every discovery cohort repertoire had been produced on one sequencing platform. Besides the first cohort of around 670 subjects, a separate validation cohort made up of over 100 different subjects was used. To predict cytomegalovirus infection status, the study combined high-throughput TCR immunosequencing, statistical association of individual TCRs with disease status, and machine learning. To study patterns of TCR occurrence, a later analysis re-analyzed previously published TCR beta repertoires from 500 to 850 donors and added high-resolution HLA genotyping. Typing coverage differed by locus: A, B, C, DRB1 and DQB1 were typed in about 629-640 donors, DQA1 in about 500, DPA1 in 600 to 610, and DPB1 in 450 to 480. Both class I and class II loci were covered by HLA typing, at four-digit resolution. Approximately 300 gigabases of sequencing data and tens of millions of unique TCR sequences were included in an early release covering around 600 HLA-typed donors. The T cell repertoires of 550 to 850 subjects were profiled by immunosequencing and related to cytomegalovirus serostatus. In the later analysis, no new phenotypic data were used to find candidate immune exposures; instead, reliance was placed on TCR beta sequences and their occurrence across donors. Among the approximately 430 genotyped donors, roughly 80% belonged to the genetic ancestry cluster associated with self-reported Caucasian donors. Because of strong linkage in the cohort, roughly five DR-DQ haplotypes were treated as single units for association and clustering. Among a few hundred genotyped donors of the cohort, an average of approximately 250,000 unique TCR beta nucleotide sequences were sequenced per donor, 15% to 20% of them non-productive. An earlier analysis of some 500 of the donors applied high-throughput TCR beta sequencing to assess whether each TCR beta V gene segment acted as functional or pseudogenic. Donor age, sex, ethnicity and CMV serostatus were compiled alongside the repertoire data. The study aimed to test whether cataloging public T cell receptors could reveal signatures of past pathogen exposure. Genome-wide SNP genotypes for about 60% of the roughly 670 donors were used in a later genetic analysis, which treated that subset as a discovery cohort. The full study reports these points: It was suggested by the authors that the approach could potentially be generalized to other disease states and immunological phenotypes. According to a later genetic analysis, donors in an Asian-associated ancestry cluster had fewer N-insertions in productive TCRs than the approximately 650-donor mean. Specific HLA alleles were associated with some 15,000 TCR beta sequences at a false discovery rate of 0.05 in a later analysis. The sequencing pipeline was judged likely to have produced a cluster of highly shared sequence variants as a technical artifact. Correlated functional status among segregating V segments might reflect linkage disequilibrium, but an unknown experimental factor could not be ruled out. In a later analysis, HLA-associated TCR beta chains were found to be more clonally expanded and to have lower generation probabilities than equally common non-associated chains. In vitro tests confirmed that a few of the cytomegalovirus-associated TCR beta chains recognize cytomegalovirus antigens. In an earlier analysis of about 540 of the donors, most TCR beta V segments were observed in productive rearrangements about 90% or about 30% of the time, broadly matching IMGT annotations. Because HLA typing was unavailable for some donors at each locus, only the typed subset was used in association tests. Some IMGT-functional V segments, including TRBV6-2 and TRBV6-3, could not be told apart with the 87-base-pair reads, so those segments were excluded. A later analysis found that most CMV-associated TCR beta chains appeared HLA-restricted, with HLA associations seemingly driven largely by CMV exposure. Sequencing depth was assumed to be roughly uniform across donors in the presence/absence analyses, though that assumption may not hold. V-gene and J-gene trimming of TCR beta chains was associated with a missense DCLRE1C variant in a later genetic analysis, and the association was replicated in an independent cohort. According to a later analysis, TCR association rates differed among HLA loci, with DRB1 alleles showing the most associated TCRs and HLA-C alleles showing the fewest. Cytomegalovirus status was reported to be diagnosed by the classifier with high specificity and sensitivity in both the original and validation cohorts. In this cohort, only TCR beta chains were sequenced, and detectable features were limited by the absence of alpha or paired-chain data. When HLA alleles, especially DR and DQ, strongly co-occurred, TCR associations were difficult to assign to individual alleles. A further reported finding was that TCR beta sequences accurately predicted the HLA-A and HLA-B alleles for most subjects in the first cohort. A total of 150 to 200 TCR beta chains were listed by the study as associated with cytomegalovirus. CMV serostatus was the only immune exposure information available for the cohort. According to a later analysis, parvovirus B19, influenza, CMV and Epstein-Barr virus appeared linked to several top co-occurrence clusters. Because counts were too low, seventeen rarely observed V segments, including chromosome 9 orphons, were excluded from the earlier analysis of around 640 of the donors. Across donors, most TCR sequences were observed very rarely, whereas some public TCRs were present in many individuals.

In total, 630 or so healthy bone marrow donors made up the cohort. All cohort members were sampled while nominally healthy, although unrecorded immune exposures were likely present. The donor was CMV seropositive and was included in the group of around 300 seropositive cohort members. A peripheral blood sample was provided by each donor, and peripheral blood mononuclear cells were used for TCR beta sequencing. The Qiagen DNeasy Blood Extraction Kit was used to extract genomic DNA from the blood cell samples. In regard to this clone: The antigen this receptor binds is unknown. The sample holds no much larger clone one base away, and base qualities are not on file.

V is shortened by 2 bases, J by 7 bases, and the region joining them spans 12 bases. CDR3 length: 13 amino acids, cysteine to phenylalanine. Of all the DNA, just the CDR3 is kept, 39 bases in frame from base 1. CDR1 and CDR2, looked up from the germline V gene, are MNHEY and SVGAGI. The library was obtained by the immunoSEQ multiplex PCR assay. A mixture of 60 forward primers for TCR Vbeta segments and 13 reverse primers for TCR Jbeta segments was used in the multiplex PCR. A multiplex PCR assay on genomic DNA amplified the CDR3 region of rearranged TCR beta genes. The amplified TCR beta libraries were sequenced on the Illumina HiSeq System as 87-base-pair reads. On the study's bioinformatics: In a later analysis, some 80 million unique TCR beta chains were counted across the 650 to 700 repertoires, and roughly 11 million of these chains were shared by at least two donors. A nearest-neighbor algorithm error-corrected the raw reads and collapsed the reads into unique sequences, merging closely related sequences to remove PCR and sequencing errors. V, D and J gene segments were assigned by aligning CDR3 sequences to IMGT reference sequences. For a sequence to be retained, a match of at least six nucleotides to both a V gene segment and a J gene segment was required. Rearrangements were called productive when the CDR3 lacked stop codons and stayed in frame with V and J; all others were non-productive. CDR3 was defined according to IMGT convention as the region running from the second conserved V-encoded cysteine to the conserved J-encoded phenylalanine. In an earlier analysis of more than 550 of the donors, sequences lacking an unambiguous match to a single V gene segment were excluded. In an earlier analysis of approximately 590 of the donors, V segments were called functional above 56.7% productive rearrangements and were called segregating when the between-donor standard deviation exceeded 5%. A statistical classification framework was built to diagnose cytomegalovirus status from the catalog of TCR beta chain sequences. In a later analysis, TCR nucleotide sequences were compared against IMGT/GENE-DB human TR gene sequences so that V and J genes could be assigned. Using the TCRdist pipeline, a later analysis assigned CDR3 sequences along with most-parsimonious VDJ recombination scenarios. In a later analysis, each TCR beta chain was defined by its CDR3 amino acid sequence together with its V-gene family, and reads without a unique V-gene family were excluded. To address suspected cross-contamination and a sequencing artifact, a later analysis removed 592 highly shared, low-generation-probability nucleotide sequences. In a later analysis, a clonal expansion index for each public chain was calculated from normalized within-repertoire ranks of inferred template counts. In a later analysis, generation probabilities were computed with a VDJ recombination model fitted to out-of-frame rearrangements, and the resulting probabilities were checked against IGoR. In a later analysis, hypergeometric tests were used to score TCR-TCR, TCR-HLA and TCR-CMV co-occurrence, with a repertoire-size bias correction applied to TCR pairs. A later analysis estimated false discovery rates by permuting HLA or CMV assignments 20 times. A later analysis grouped co-occurring TCRs with DBSCAN, adding TCRdist sequence similarity when clustering within HLA-allele-positive subsets. Repertoires with fewer than 30,000 or more than 120,000 public chains were left out of co-occurrence clustering, as were roughly five repertoires with anomalous nucleotide sharing. TCRdb limited this immuneACCESS table to in-frame rearrangements with V and J called. A share of clones is missing; checked studies link under half to unresolved V genes, and the rest is unexplained. Clonal size and the V and J genes are those of that table, whereas D and trimming came from the DNA. This sample gives fewer than 180,000 clones in total; 75% to 85% of them show up just once. The ten biggest clones cover roughly 6.8% of the sample.

The clonotype comes from a man aged 50-60 years in good health and CMV-seropositive. The chain employs TRBV6-5 and TRBJ2-7; possibly the D gene is TRBD2, per 5 matching bases. The source material was PBMCs. The sequenced DNA: TGTGCCAGCAGTTACAGACAATCGGGGGAGCAGTACTTC. It encodes CASSYRQSGEQYF.